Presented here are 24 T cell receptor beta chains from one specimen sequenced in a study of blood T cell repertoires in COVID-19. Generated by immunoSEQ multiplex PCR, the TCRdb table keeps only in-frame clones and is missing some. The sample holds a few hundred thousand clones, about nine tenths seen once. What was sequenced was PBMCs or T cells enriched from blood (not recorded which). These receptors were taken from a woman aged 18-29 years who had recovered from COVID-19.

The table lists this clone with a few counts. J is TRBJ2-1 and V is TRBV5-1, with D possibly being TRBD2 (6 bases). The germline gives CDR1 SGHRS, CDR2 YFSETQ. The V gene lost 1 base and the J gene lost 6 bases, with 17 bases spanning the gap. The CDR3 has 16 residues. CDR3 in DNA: TGCGCCAGCAGCTTGTATACGGGAGAAGGCGGCAATGAGCAGTTCTTC. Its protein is CASSLYTGEGGNEQFF.

CDR3 in amino acids: CASSEGGSGANVLTF. CDR3 in DNA: TGTGCCAGCAGTGAAGGAGGGTCTGGGGCCAACGTCCTGACTTTC. The chain employs TRBV6-1 and TRBJ2-6, with D possibly being TRBD2 (5 bases). Per germline, CDR1 MNHNS and CDR2 SASEGT. Trimming cost V 1 base and J 1 base, with 5 bases left between them. The CDR3 runs 15 residues.

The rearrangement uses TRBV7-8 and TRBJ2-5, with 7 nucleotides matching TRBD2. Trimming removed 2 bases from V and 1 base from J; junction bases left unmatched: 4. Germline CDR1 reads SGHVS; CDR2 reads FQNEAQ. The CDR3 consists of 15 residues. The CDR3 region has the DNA TGTGCCAGCAGCTTAAGGCGGGGGAGCCAAGAGACCCAGTACTTC. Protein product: CASSLRRGSQETQYF.

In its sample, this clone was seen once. The CDR3 DNA sequence: TGCAGCGTTGTAACAGGGAGTGAAAAACTGTTTTTT. It codes for CSVVTGSEKLFF. The rearrangement joins TRBV29-1 to TRBJ1-4, with D possibly TRBD1 on 6 matching bases. Trimming took off 4 bases at V and 7 bases at J, with 10 bases between the two ends. CDR3 size: 12 residues. Germline V CDR1 and CDR2: SQVTM, ANQGSEA.

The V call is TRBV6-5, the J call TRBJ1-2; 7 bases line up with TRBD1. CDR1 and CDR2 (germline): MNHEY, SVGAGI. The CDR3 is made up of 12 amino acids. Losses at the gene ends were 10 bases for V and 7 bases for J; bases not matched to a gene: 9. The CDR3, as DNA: TGTGCCATCAGAGCCACAGGGGCTGGCTACACCTTC. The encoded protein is CAIRATGAGYTF.

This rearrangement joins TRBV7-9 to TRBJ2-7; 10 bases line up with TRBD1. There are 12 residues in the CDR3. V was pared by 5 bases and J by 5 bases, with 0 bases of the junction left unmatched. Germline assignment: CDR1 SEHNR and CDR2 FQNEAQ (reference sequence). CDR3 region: CASSDRGHEQYF. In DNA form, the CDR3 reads TGTGCCAGCAGCGACAGGGGGCACGAGCAGTACTTC.

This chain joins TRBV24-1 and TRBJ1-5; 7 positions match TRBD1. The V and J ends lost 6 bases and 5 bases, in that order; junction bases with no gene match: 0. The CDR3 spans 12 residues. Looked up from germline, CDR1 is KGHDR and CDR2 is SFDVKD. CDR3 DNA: TGTGCCACCAGTACAGGGGATCAGCCCCAGCATTTT. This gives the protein CATSTGDQPQHF.

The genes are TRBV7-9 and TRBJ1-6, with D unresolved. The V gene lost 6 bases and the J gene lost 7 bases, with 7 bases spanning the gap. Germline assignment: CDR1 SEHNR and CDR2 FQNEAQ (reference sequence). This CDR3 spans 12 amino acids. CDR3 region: CASSHSNSPLHF. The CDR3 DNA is TGTGCCAGCAGTCACAGCAATTCACCCCTCCACTTT.

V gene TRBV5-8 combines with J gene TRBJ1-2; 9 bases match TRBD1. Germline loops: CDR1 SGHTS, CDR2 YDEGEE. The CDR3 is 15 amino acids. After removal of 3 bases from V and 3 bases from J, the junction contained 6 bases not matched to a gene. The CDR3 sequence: CASSSLQGADYGYTF. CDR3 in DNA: TGTGCCAGCAGCTCCCTACAGGGGGCCGACTATGGCTACACCTTC.

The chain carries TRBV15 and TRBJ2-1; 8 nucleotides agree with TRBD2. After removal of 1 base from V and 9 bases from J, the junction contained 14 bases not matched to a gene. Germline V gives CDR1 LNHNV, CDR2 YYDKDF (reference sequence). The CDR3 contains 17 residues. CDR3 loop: CATSRGGSGTARGEQFF. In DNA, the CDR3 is TGTGCCACCAGCAGAGGAGGTAGCGGGACTGCTAGGGGTGAGCAGTTCTTC.

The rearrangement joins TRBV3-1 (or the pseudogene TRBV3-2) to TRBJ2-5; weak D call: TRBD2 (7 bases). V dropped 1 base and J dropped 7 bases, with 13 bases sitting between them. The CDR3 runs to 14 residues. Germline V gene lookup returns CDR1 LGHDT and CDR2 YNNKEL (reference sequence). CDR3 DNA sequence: TGTGCCAGCAGCCAAGTAGGGGGGGTCGGGACCCAGTACTTC. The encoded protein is CASSQVGGVGTQYF.

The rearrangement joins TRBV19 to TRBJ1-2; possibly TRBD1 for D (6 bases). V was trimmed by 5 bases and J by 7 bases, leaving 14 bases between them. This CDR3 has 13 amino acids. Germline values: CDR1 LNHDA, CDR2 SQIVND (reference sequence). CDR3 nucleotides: TGTGCCAGTAGTTCCCAGGGGTTCGGTGGCTACACCTTC. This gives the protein CASSSQGFGGYTF.

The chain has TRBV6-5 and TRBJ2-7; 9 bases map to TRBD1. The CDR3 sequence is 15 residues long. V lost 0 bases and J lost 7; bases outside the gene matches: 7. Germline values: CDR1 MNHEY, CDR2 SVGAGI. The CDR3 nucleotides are TGTGCCAGCAGTTACTCTGGACAGGGGCAGGGAGAGCAGTACTTC. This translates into CASSYSGQGQGEQYF.

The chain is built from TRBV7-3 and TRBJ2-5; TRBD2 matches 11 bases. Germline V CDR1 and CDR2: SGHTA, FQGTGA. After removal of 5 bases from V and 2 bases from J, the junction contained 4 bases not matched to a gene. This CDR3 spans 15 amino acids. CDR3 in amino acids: CASSPGTSGQETQYF. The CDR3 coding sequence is TGTGCCAGCAGCCCTGGGACTAGCGGACAAGAGACCCAGTACTTC.

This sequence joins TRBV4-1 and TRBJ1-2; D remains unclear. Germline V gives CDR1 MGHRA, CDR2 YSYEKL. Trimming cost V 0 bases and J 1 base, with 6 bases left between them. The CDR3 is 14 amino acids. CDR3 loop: CASSQDPGNYGYTF. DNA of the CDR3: TGCGCCAGCAGCCAAGATCCCGGTAACTATGGCTACACCTTC.

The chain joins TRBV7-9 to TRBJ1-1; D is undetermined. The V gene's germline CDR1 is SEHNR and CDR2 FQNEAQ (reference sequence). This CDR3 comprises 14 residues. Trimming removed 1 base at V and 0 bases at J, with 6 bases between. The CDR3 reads CASSLGGLNTEAFF. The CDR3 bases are TGTGCCAGCAGCTTAGGAGGCCTGAACACTGAAGCTTTCTTT.

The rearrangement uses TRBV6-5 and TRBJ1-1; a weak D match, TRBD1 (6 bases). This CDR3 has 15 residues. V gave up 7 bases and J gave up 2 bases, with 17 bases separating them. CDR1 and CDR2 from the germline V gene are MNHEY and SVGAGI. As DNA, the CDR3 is TGTGCCAGCATCCGCGGACAGATTCTAAACACTGAAGCTTTCTTT. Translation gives CASIRGQILNTEAFF.

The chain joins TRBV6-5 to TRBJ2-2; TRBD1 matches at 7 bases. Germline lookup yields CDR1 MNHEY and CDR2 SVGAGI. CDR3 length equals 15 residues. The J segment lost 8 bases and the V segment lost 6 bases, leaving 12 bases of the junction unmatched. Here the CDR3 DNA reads TGTGCCAGCAGAACACAGGGGCTTGCGGGTGGGGAGCTGTTTTTT. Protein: CASRTQGLAGGELFF.

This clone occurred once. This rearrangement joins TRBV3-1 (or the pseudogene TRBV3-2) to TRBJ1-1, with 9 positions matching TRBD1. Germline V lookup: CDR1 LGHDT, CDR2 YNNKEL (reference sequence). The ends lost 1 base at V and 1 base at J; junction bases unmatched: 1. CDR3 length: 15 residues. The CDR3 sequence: CASSQGTGANTEAFF. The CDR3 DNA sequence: TGTGCCAGCAGCCAAGGGACAGGGGCGAACACTGAAGCTTTCTTT.

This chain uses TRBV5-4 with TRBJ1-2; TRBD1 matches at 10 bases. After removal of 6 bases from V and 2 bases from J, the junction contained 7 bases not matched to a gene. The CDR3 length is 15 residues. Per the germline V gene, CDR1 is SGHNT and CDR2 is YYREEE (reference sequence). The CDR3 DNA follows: TGTGCCAGCACCCGCCGGGGACAGGGGAACTATGGCTACACCTTC. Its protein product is CASTRRGQGNYGYTF.

CDR3 sequence: CASSPTGRREQYF. CDR3 nucleotide sequence: TGTGCCAGCAGCCCAACTGGGAGGAGAGAGCAGTACTTC. The rearrangement uses TRBV7-2 and TRBJ2-7, with D perhaps matching TRBD2 (6 bases). Trimming removed 5 bases from V and 7 bases from J, with 15 bases in between. This CDR3 is 13 amino acids long. The germline V gene encodes CDR1 SGHTA and CDR2 FQGNSA.

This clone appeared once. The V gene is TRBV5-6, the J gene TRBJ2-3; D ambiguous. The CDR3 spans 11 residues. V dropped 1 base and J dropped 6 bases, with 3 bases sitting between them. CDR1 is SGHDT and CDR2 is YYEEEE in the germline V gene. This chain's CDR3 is CASSLLDTQYF. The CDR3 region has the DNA TGTGCCAGCAGCTTGCTGGATACGCAGTATTTT.

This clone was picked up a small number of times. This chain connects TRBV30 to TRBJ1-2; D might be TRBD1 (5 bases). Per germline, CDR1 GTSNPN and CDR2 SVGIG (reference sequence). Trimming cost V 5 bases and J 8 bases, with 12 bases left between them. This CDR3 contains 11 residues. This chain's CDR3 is CAWELGGGYTF. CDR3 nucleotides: TGTGCCTGGGAGCTGGGGGGGGGCTACACCTTC.

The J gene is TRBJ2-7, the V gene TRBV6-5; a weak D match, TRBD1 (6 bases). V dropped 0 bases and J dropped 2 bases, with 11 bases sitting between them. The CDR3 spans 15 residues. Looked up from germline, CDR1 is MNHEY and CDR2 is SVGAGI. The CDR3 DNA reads TGTGCCAGCAGTTACTCCGGGGACACCACCTACGAGCAGTACTTC. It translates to CASSYSGDTTYEQYF.